This T cell receptor beta chain was identified in a study of patients and donors after allogeneic stem cell transplantation. A single record per CDR3 protein comes from TCRdb applying MiXCR to the RT-PCR reads. The sample contains roughly 880,000 distinct CDR3 sequences, approximately 18% of which appear only once. This CDR3 has 15 amino acids. Germline-derived CDR1 and CDR2 are KGHSH and LQKENI. V lost 5 bases to trimming and J lost 4 bases, with 15 bases between them. The clonotype comes from a human donor who was either an allogeneic HSCT recipient or a stem cell or donor lymphocyte infusion donor (not recorded which). It is not recorded whose cells these are; they may come from a transplant donor. The sample consisted of blood, either unsorted or a sorted T cell fraction (not recorded which). The genes are TRBV18 and TRBJ2-1; TRBD2 might be the D (5 bases). CDR3 coding DNA: TGTGCCAGCTCAAATGGGGAGAACCCGTACAATGAGCAGTTCTTC. Translated: CASSNGENPYNEQFF.